The T cell receptor (beta chain) under discussion was sequenced for a study of OX40 agonist ivuxolimab in advanced cancers. Study context: Prior checkpoint blockade (anti-PD-1, anti-PD-L1 or anti-CTLA-4) was permitted; about 40% had it. Broader study findings: Both CD4+ and CD8+ T cell populations in blood had undergone clonal expansion by week 6 at 0.1 to 3.0 mg/kg. Also showing low normalized T-cell clonal expansion were some of the nonresponders.

Trimming removed 5 bases at V and 3 bases at J, with 23 bases between. The V gene's germline CDR1 is GTSNPN and CDR2 SVGIG (reference sequence). CDR3 size: 16 residues. Method: immunoSEQ multiplex PCR; TCRdb's copy keeps in-frame clones and lacks some. The sample lists 90,000 to 130,000 clones, about 92% occurring once. Note on this clone: Its matching antigen is unknown.

This sample comprised CD4+ or CD8+ T cells sorted from blood, obtained in a trial of the OX40 agonist ivuxolimab. V is TRBV30 and J is TRBJ2-7, with D possibly TRBD1 on 6 matching bases. The TCR comes from an adult with an advanced solid tumor such as melanoma, head and neck, liver or kidney cancer. CDR3 nucleotide sequence: TGTGCCTGGGGGGGCTTCGACAGGCGAAAGGGCTACGAGCAGTACTTC. It specifies CAWGGFDRRKGYEQYF.